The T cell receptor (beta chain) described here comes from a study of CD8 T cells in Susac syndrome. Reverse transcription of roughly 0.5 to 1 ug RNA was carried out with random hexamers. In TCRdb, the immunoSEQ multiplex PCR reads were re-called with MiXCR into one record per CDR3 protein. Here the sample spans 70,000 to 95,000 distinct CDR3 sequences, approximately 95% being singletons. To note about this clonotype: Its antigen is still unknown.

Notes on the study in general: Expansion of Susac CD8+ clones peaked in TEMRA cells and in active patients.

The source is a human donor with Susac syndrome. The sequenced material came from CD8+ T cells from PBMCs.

The CDR3 is CASKESGSGTDTQYF. The CDR3, as DNA: TGTGCCAGCAAGGAAAGCGGGAGTGGGACAGATACGCAGTATTTT. The V and J genes are TRBV3-1 and TRBJ2-3, with TRBD2 matching over 8 bases. V shed 7 bases and J 3 bases; nucleotides not matched to a gene: 9. Per the germline V gene, CDR1 is LGHDT and CDR2 is YNNKEL (reference sequence). The CDR3 has 15 amino acids.